This T cell receptor (beta chain) was captured in a study of blood T cell repertoires in COVID-19. Study context: There were acute and convalescent COVID-19 samples, and they came from the United States, Italy and Spain. T cells, B-cell-depleted T cells, or PBMCs provided the cDNA or gDNA that served as material.

How the authors handled the data: Counts of nucleated cells, estimated from reference gene primer amplification, were obtained. Here immunoSEQ multiplex PCR was the method, and the copy in TCRdb shows in-frame clones only, minus some. The V and J calls and the clone size are those of that table, but D and trimming were determined from the DNA. In the table there are 150,000 or so clones, around 82% of which are singletons. This TCR was sampled from an older woman with acute or convalescent COVID-19. Source material: peripheral blood.

CDR3 in amino acids: CASSQELESGAFF. Written as DNA, the CDR3 is TGTGCCAGCAGCCAAGAATTGGAGAGCGGAGCTTTCTTT. The chain uses TRBV14 and TRBJ1-1, with D unresolved. The CDR3 is made up of 13 amino acids. Germline CDR1 and CDR2: SGHDN and FVKESK. Deletions cut 0 bases from V and 10 bases from J, with 12 bases between.